This is a list of T cell receptor beta chains from one sample in a study. Sequencing was performed with immunoSEQ multiplex PCR; in TCRdb, only in-frame clones are kept and a portion is missing. The sample contains around 54,000 clones, more than 80% of which appear only once. Material: PBMCs. Receptor source: a man aged 40-55 years with rheumatoid arthritis. Both conserved end residues are part of each CDR3. Clone size is not always given. Where it is, it says once, few, many or a class for expanded clones.

>.|TRBV28|TRBJ2-1
CASSHTTSVNEQFF
>.|TRBV3-1/TRBV3-2|TRBJ2-1
CASSQWRDYNEQFF
>.|TRBV5-6|TRBJ1-6
CASSLAWDANNSPLHF
>.|TRBV11-2|TRBJ1-2
CASSLDRSLQGANYGYTF
>.|TRBV5-5|TRBJ2-7
CASSESYEQYF
>.|TRBV6-1|TRBJ1-5
CASSDGGGAGNQPQHF
>.|TRBV10-2|TRBJ1-5
CASSRTGGSNQPQHF
>.|TRBV21-1|TRBJ1-6
CASSSGTGRRVYNSPLHF
>.|TRBV6-5|TRBJ1-5
CASSLDSHSDQPQHF
>once|TRBV6-2/TRBV6-3|TRBJ1-1
CASSRTQGVNTEAFF
>.|TRBV4-1|TRBJ1-5
CASSQEIYRGNIRGNQPQHF
>.|TRBV3-1/TRBV3-2|TRBJ2-1
CASSPFLNEQFF
>once|TRBV6-4|TRBJ1-1
CASSVGIQGTTEAFF
>.|TRBV20-1|TRBJ1-3
CSASPGNTIYF
>.|TRBV27|TRBJ2-7
CASSPSGSDEQYF
>.|TRBV5-1|TRBJ1-2
CASSLSEGLLQNYGYTF
>.|TRBV4-1|TRBJ1-6
CASSLQGLAHSPLHF
>once|TRBV19|TRBJ2-2
CASSIITGELFF
>.|TRBV5-6|TRBJ2-7
CASSWDHSYEQYF
>.|TRBV4-1|TRBJ2-5
CASSQAGVGAQETQYF
>.|TRBV7-9|TRBJ2-5
CASSLWGRESEETQYF
>.|TRBV5-6|TRBJ1-5
CASSHGTYSNQPQHF
>.|TRBV18|TRBJ2-3
CASSPWGATDTQYF
>once|TRBV5-1|TRBJ2-7
CASRRGQGLYEQYF
>.|TRBV28|TRBJ2-1
CASSSPEREGGGEQFF
>.|TRBV9|TRBJ1-2
CASSALVGGYTF
>.|TRBV5-1|TRBJ2-1
CASSLGTLAGGSYNEQFF
>few|TRBV24-1|TRBJ2-5
CATSDLQTGGSETQYF
>.|TRBV28|TRBJ2-3
CASSSNRLAGDTDTQYF
>.|TRBV7-4|TRBJ1-5
CASSLKEVGQGGNQPQHF
>.|TRBV3-1/TRBV3-2|TRBJ1-1
CASSGGRRTEAFF
>.|TRBV29-1|TRBJ1-2
CSVVSGKRYGYTF
>.|TRBV12-3/TRBV12-4|TRBJ1-2
CASLSTGPRGYTF
>.|TRBV27|TRBJ1-2
CASSSRLHIWVYGYTF
>.|TRBV5-5|TRBJ1-2
CASSSRTGGYTF
>.|TRBV7-9|TRBJ1-1
CASSPTGGTEAFF
>.|TRBV11-2|TRBJ1-1
CASSLVLTGSTEAFF